This T cell receptor (beta chain) derives from a study of T cell repertoires in cytomegalovirus infection. The overall study: It was the public TCR beta signatures that indicated both CMV infection and matching HLA type. Study-wide results and limits: HLA-C-restricted CMV clonotypes gave the most frequent clonotype in two of eight donors. Cumulated frequencies of public TCR beta families served to identify carriers of CMV plus the relevant HLA.

Worth noting for this clonotype: Its antigen is currently unknown. The final CDR3 position lacks the conserved phenylalanine or tryptophan, pointing to a likely read error.

TCRdb analysed the reads with MiXCR anew, one entry per CDR3 protein. The sample lists roughly 720,000 distinct CDR3 sequences; 35% to 45% were seen once. Losses at the gene ends were 3 bases for V and 2 bases for J; bases not matched to a gene: 12. The germline V gene has CDR1 LNHDA and CDR2 SQIVND (reference sequence). This CDR3 has 19 residues. The receptor's source is a human donor in good health (CMV status not recorded). Some clones in this sample may be carry-over from other donors' samples. The chain couples TRBV19 to TRBJ2-1; 11 nucleotides line up with TRBD2. The sequenced sample was PBMCs. The CDR3 is CASSMEGDLAGGAYNEQFL. CDR3 in DNA: TGTGCCAGTAGTATGGAGGGGGACCTAGCGGGAGGAGCCTACAATGAGCAGTTCTTA.